Listed here is a single T cell receptor (beta chain). Method: immunoSEQ multiplex PCR; TCRdb's copy keeps in-frame clones and lacks some. The sample lists roughly 290,000 clones, 90% occurring once. Allocation to cohorts depended on clinical history reported by the participants. Trimming cost V 5 bases and J 8 bases; bases outside gene matches: 2. Germline V CDR1 and CDR2: ENHRY, SYGVKD. The CDR3 contains 13 residues. These data are taken from a study of blood T cell repertoires in COVID-19. The rearrangement uses TRBV10-3 and TRBJ2-1; 11 bases are a match to TRBD2. The TCR originated in a woman between 18 and 29 years old with acute COVID-19. Material for sequencing was PBMCs or T cells enriched from blood (not recorded which). Written as DNA, the CDR3 is TGTGCCATCAGTAAGGGACTAGCGGATGAGCAGTTCTTC. This sequence encodes CAISKGLADEQFF.